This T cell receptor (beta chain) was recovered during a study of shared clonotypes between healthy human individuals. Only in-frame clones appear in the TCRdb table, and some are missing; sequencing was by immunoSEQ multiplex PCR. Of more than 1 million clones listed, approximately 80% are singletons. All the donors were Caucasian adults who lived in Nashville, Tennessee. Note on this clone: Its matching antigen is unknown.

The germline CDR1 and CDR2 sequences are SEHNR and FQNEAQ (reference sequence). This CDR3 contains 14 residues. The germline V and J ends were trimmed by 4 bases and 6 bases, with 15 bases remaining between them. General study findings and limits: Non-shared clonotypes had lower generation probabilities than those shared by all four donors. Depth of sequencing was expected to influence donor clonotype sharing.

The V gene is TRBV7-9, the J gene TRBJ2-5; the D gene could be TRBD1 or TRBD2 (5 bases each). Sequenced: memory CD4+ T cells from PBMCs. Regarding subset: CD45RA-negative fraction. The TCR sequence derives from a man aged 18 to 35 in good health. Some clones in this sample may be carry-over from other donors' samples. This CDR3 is CASSSFRDEKTQYF. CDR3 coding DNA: TGTGCCAGCAGCTCATTCCGGGACGAGAAGACCCAGTACTTC.